The sequence of this TCR beta chain was determined in a study of T-cell memory formation after mild COVID-19. TCRdb passed the 5' RACE reads through MiXCR, listing each CDR3 protein once. This sample has approximately 230,000 distinct CDR3 sequences, with less than 20% found just once. V was pared by 4 bases and J by 5 bases, with 7 bases of the junction left unmatched. CDR1 is LGHDT, CDR2 YNNKEL, per germline (reference sequence). This CDR3 region has 14 residues. The rearrangement uses TRBV3-1 and TRBJ2-7; the match to TRBD1 covers 8 bases. The sample was PBMCs or a T cell subset sorted from them (not recorded which). This TCR was recovered from a man between 18 and 29 years old who had mild COVID-19 (a few samples of this study predate the infection). Cell type and time point are not known. The CDR3 nucleotides are TGTGCCAGCAGCCTGGGACAGGTTTTGAACGAGCAGTACTTC. Translating gives CASSLGQVLNEQYF.